This TCR beta chain emerged from a study of blood T cell repertoires in COVID-19. Study information: Donors in the United States, Italy and Spain gave samples during acute or convalescent COVID-19.

CDR1 is MNHEY and CDR2 is SMNVEV in the germline V gene (reference sequence). V shed 2 bases and J shed 7 bases, with 14 bases lying between them. The CDR3 contains 14 residues. In the authors' methods: How many nucleated cells were present was estimated from reference gene primer amplification. Libraries were prepared by immunoSEQ multiplex PCR; TCRdb keeps only in-frame clonotypes and omits some of them. The V and J calls and the clone size are those of that table, but D and trimming were determined from the DNA. The table records about 120,000 clones, roughly 87% of them present only once. Source material: peripheral blood. The TCR sequence derives from a woman of 80 years or more with acute or convalescent COVID-19. The chain uses TRBV27 and TRBJ1-2; maybe TRBD1 (5 bases). The chain's CDR3 is CASSLKGRLGGYTF. CDR3 bases: TGTGCCAGCAGTTTAAAGGGGCGGTTGGGTGGCTACACCTTC.